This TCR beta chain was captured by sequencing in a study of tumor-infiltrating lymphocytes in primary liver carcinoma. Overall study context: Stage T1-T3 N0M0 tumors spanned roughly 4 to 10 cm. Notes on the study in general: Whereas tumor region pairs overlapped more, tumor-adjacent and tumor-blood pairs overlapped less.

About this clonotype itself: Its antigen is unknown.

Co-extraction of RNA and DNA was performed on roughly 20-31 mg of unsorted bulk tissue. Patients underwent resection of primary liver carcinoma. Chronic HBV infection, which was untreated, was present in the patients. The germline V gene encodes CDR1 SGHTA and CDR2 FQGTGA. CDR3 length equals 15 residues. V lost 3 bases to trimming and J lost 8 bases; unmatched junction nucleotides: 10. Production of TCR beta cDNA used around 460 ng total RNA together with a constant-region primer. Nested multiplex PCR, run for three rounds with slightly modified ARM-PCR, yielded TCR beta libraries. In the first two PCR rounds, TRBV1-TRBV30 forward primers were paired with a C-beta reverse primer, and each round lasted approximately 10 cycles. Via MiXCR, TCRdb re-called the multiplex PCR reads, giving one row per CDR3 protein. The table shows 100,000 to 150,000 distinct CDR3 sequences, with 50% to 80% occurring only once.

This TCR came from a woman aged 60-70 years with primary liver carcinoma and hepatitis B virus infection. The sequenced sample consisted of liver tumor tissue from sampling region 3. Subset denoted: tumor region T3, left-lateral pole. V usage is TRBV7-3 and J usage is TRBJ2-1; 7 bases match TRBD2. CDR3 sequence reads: CASSFIAGETHEQFF. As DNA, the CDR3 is TGTGCCAGCAGCTTTATTGCGGGAGAAACCCATGAGCAGTTCTTC.